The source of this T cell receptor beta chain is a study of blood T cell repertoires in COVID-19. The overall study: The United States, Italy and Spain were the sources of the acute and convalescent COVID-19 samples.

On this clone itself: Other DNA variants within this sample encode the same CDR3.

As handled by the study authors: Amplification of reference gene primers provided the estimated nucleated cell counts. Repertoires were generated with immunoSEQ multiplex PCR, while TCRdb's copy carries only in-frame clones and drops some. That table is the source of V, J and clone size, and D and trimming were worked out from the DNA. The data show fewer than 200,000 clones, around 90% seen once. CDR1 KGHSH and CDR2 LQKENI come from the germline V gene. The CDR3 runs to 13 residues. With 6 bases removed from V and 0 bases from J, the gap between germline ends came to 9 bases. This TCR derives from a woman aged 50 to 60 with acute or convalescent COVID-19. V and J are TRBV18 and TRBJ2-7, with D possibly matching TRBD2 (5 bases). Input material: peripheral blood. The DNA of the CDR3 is TGTGCCAGCTCTCCAGGACTCTCCTACGAGCAGTACTTC. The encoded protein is CASSPGLSYEQYF.